The T cell receptor beta chain described here comes from a study of memory CD4+ T cells and cytomegalovirus serostatus. Single viable CD3+CD4+CD8-CD45RO+ cells were sorted as the memory CD4+ T cells. Assay used: immunoSEQ multiplex PCR; TCRdb lists only in-frame clones, some missing. This sample yields about 50,000 clones, of which under 80% are seen a single time; over 0.5% belongs to the top ten. Unmatched junction bases numbered 8, after V lost 7 bases and J lost 3 bases. The CDR3 is 15 amino acids. CDR1 and CDR2 from the germline V gene are SNHLY and FYNNEI. The V call is TRBV2, the J call TRBJ2-3; 9 positions agree with TRBD2. The sample taken for sequencing was memory CD4+ T cells from blood. The receptor's source is an adult in good health and CMV-seronegative. CDR3 region: CASKREGLATDTQYF. In DNA form, the CDR3 reads TGTGCCAGCAAACGAGAGGGACTAGCAACAGATACGCAGTATTTT.